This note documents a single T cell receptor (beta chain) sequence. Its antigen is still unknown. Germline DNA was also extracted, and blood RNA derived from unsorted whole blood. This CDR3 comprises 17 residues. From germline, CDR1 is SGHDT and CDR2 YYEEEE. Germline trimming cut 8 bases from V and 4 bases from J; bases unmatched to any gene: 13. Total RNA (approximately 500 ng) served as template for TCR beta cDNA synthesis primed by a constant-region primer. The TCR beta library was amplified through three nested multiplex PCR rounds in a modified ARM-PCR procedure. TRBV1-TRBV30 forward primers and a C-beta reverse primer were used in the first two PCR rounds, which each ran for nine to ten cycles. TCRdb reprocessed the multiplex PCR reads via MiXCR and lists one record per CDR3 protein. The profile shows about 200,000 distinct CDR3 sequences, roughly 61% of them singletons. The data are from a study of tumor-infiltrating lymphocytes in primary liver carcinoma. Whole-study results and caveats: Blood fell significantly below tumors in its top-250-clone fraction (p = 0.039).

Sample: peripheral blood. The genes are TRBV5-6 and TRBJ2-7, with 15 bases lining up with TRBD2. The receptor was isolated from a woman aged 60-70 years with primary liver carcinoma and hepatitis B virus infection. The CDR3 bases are TGTGCCAGTAGCAGCGGACTAGCGGGAGGGTCTAAGTACGAGCAGTACTTC. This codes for CASSSGLAGGSKYEQYF.